At least ten counts were recorded for the clone carrying this T cell receptor beta chain. The CDR3 contains 15 residues. Per germline, CDR1 SGHTA and CDR2 FQGTGA. The V and J ends lost 5 bases and 0 bases respectively, with 13 bases between them. This entry belongs to a study of T cells in Graves' hyperthyroidism and ophthalmopathy. Using RNA transcripts as the source, TCR beta CDR3 regions were amplified. TCR CDR3 regions were first amplified by RT-PCR with HTBI primers. Each CDR3 protein is one row after TCRdb ran MiXCR on the multiplex PCR reads. Of 500,000 to 750,000 distinct CDR3 sequences listed, 14% were seen once; the top ten hold 7.1%.

The sample was blood. J is TRBJ1-1 and V is TRBV7-3, with a possible D match to TRBD1 (6 bases). This TCR was recovered from a young woman with Graves' ophthalmopathy. The CDR3 sequence: CASSTQGQLNTEAFF. CDR3 DNA sequence: TGTGCCAGCAGCACACAGGGCCAACTGAACACTGAAGCTTTCTTT.